The TCR beta chain under discussion was sequenced for a study of blood T cell repertoires in COVID-19. Study details: Samples came from the United States, Italy and Spain, spanning acute and convalescent COVID-19.

TCRdb's table, derived via immunoSEQ multiplex PCR, lists solely in-frame clones and lacks some. This sample carries roughly 270,000 clones, approximately 85% of them seen once, and the ten largest clones take just under 9.5%. J was trimmed by 4 bases and V by 4 bases; bases with no gene match: 3. CDR1 is SGHDT and CDR2 is YYEEEE in the germline V gene. The CDR3 is 14 amino acids. This sequence was found in a man between 18 and 29 years old with active or convalescent COVID-19. The sample comprised peripheral blood. The chain carries TRBV5-6 and TRBJ1-4; 8 bases are shared with TRBD1. Here the CDR3 reads CASSQTGDNEKLFF. Written as DNA, the CDR3 is TGTGCCAGCAGCCAGACAGGGGATAATGAAAAACTGTTTTTT.